Sequencing of this T cell receptor (beta chain) was carried out in a study of blood T cell repertoires in COVID-19. Participant-given clinical history determined each cohort assignment. Original handling: Quantification of nucleated cells was approximated via reference gene primer amplification. The repertoire was sequenced with immunoSEQ multiplex PCR; TCRdb's copy has only in-frame clones and lacks some. From that table come the V and J calls and clone size; the DNA was used to work out D and trimming. The sample yields 180,000 or so clones, about four fifths seen once. Sequences were obtained from PBMCs or T cells enriched from blood (not recorded which). This sequence was found in a woman aged 45-65 years in a cohort exposed to, infected with or recovered from COVID-19 (not recorded which).

This CDR3 reads CASSQVWNPSGSGETQYF. In DNA form, the CDR3 reads TGCGCCAGCAGCCAAGTTTGGAACCCTAGCGGGAGTGGAGAGACCCAGTACTTC. The V and J genes are TRBV4-1 and TRBJ2-5; 10 nucleotides line up with TRBD2. Germline trimming cut 1 base from V and 4 bases from J; bases unmatched to any gene: 12. Germline-derived CDR1 and CDR2 are MGHRA and YSYEKL. CDR3 size: 18 residues.